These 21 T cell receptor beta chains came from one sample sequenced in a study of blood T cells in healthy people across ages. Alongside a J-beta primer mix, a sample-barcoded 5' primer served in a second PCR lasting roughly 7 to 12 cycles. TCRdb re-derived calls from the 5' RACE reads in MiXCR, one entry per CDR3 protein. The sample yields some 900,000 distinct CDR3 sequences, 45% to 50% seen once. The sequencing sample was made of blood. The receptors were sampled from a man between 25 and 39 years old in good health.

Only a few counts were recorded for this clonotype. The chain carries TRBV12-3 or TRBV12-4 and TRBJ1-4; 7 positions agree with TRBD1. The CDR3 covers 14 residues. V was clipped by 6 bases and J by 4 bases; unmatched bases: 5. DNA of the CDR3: TGTGCCAGCAGCTTCGCAGGGGGTAATGAAAAACTGTTTTTT. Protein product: CASSFAGGNEKLFF.

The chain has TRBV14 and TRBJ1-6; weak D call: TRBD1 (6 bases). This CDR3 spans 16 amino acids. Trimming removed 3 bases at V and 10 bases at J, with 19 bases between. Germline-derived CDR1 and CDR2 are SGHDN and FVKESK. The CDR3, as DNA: TGTGCCAGCAGCCAGGAAGCGGGACATCCCTCCTCACCCCTCCACTTT. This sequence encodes CASSQEAGHPSSPLHF.

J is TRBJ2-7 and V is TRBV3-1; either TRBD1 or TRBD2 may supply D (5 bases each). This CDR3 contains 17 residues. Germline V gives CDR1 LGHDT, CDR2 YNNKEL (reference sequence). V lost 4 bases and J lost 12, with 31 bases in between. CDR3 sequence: CASSPLDPGRGGPPMYF. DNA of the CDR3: TGTGCCAGCAGCCCCTTAGACCCGGGGCGAGGAGGTCCACCCATGTACTTC.

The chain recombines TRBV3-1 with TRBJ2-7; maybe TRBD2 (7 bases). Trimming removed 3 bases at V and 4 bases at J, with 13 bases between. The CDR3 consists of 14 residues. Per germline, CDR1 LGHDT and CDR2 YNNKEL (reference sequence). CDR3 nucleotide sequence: TGTGCCAGCAGCCATCGCGGGGGCCGTTACGAGCAGTACTTC. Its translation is CASSHRGGRYEQYF.

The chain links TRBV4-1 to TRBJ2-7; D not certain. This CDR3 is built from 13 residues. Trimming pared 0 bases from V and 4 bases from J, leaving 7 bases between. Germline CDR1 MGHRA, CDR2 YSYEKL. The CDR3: CASSQEATYEQYF. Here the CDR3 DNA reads TGCGCCAGCAGCCAAGAGGCTACATACGAGCAGTACTTC.

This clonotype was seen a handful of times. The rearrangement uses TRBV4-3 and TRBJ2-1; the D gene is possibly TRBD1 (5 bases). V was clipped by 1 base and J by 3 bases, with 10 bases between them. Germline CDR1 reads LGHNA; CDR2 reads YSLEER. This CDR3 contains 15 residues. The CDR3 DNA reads TGCGCCAGCAGCCAAGTACAGGCCGACTACAATGAGCAGTTCTTC. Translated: CASSQVQADYNEQFF.

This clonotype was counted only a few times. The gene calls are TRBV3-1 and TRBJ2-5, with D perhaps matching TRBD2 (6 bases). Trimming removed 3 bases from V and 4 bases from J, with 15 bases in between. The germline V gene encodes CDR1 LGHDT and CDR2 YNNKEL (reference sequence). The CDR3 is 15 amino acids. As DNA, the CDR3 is TGTGCCAGCAGCCAGGAGCGGGCCTTAAGAGAGACCCAGTACTTC. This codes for CASSQERALRETQYF.

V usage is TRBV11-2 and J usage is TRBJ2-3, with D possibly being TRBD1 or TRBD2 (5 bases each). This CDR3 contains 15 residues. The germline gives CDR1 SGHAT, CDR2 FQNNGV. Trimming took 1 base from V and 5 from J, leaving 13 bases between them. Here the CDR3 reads CASSLGAGSQDTQYF. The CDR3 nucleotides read TGTGCCAGCAGCTTAGGAGCAGGGAGTCAAGATACGCAGTATTTT.

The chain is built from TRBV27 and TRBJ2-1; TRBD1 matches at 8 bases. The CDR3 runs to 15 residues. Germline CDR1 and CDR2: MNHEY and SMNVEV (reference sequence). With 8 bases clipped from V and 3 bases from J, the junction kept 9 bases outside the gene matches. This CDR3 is CASADRVGYYNEQFF. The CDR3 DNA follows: TGTGCCAGCGCGGACAGGGTGGGTTACTACAATGAGCAGTTCTTC.

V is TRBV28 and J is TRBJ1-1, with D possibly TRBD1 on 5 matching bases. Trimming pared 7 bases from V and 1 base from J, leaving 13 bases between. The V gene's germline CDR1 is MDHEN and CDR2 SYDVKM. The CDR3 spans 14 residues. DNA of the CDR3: TGTGCCAGCAAGTACAGGCATCGGAACACTGAAGCTTTCTTT. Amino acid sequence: CASKYRHRNTEAFF.

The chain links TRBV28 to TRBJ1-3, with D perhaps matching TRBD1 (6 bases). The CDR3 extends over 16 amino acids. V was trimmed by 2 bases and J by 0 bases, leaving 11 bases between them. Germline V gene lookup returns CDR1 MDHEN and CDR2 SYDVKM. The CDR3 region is CASSLDRTHSGNTIYF. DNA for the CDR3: TGTGCCAGCAGTTTAGACAGGACCCACTCTGGAAACACCATATATTTT.

In nucleotides, the CDR3 is TGCGCCAGCAGCCAGCCCGGGACGAACGAGCAGTACTTC. This sequence encodes CASSQPGTNEQYF. V usage is TRBV4-1 and J usage is TRBJ2-7; tentatively, D is TRBD1 or TRBD2 (5 bases each). CDR1 and CDR2 (germline): MGHRA, YSYEKL. The V and J ends lost 3 bases and 5 bases respectively, with 11 bases between them. The CDR3 contains 13 residues.

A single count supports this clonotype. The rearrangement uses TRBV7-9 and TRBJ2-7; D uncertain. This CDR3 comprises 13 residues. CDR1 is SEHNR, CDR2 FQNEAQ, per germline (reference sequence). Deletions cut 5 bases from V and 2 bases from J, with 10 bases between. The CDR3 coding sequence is TGTGCCAGCAGCATTGGGCGGACCTACGAGCAGTACTTC. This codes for CASSIGRTYEQYF.

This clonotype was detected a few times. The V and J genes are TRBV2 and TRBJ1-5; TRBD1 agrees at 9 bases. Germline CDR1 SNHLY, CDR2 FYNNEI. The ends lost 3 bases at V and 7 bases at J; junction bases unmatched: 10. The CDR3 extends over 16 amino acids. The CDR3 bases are TGTGCCAGCAGTGAGTTTTCGGGACAGGGTAAGCAGCCCCAGCATTTT. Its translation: CASSEFSGQGKQPQHF.

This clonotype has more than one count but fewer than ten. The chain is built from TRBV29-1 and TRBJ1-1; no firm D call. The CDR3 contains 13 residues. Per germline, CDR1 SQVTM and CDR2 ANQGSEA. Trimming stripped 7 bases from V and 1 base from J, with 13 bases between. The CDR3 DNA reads TGCAGCGGAACTGGATTATCGAACACTGAAGCTTTCTTT. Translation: CSGTGLSNTEAFF.

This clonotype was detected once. This chain's CDR3 is CSARVVGGPSNEQFF. The CDR3 nucleotides read TGCAGTGCTAGGGTAGTGGGGGGGCCGTCTAATGAGCAGTTCTTC. The rearrangement links TRBV20-1 to TRBJ2-1; possible D gene TRBD2, 7 bases. V shed 3 bases and J shed 7 bases, with 19 bases lying between them. Germline V gene lookup returns CDR1 DFQATT and CDR2 SNEGSKA (reference sequence). CDR3 size: 15 residues.

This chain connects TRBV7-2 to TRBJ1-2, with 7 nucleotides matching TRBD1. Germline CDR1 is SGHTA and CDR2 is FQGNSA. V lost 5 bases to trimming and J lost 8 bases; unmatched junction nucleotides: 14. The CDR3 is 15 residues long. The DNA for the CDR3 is TGTGCCAGCAGCGCCCACCAGACAGGGCGGGACGGCTACACCTTC. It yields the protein CASSAHQTGRDGYTF.

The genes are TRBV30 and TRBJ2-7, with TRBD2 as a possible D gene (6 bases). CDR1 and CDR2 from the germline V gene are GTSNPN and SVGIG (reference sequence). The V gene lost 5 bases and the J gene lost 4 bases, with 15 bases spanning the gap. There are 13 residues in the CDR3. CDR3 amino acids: CAWGGGWGYEQYF. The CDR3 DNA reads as TGTGCCTGGGGGGGAGGTTGGGGGTACGAGCAGTACTTC.

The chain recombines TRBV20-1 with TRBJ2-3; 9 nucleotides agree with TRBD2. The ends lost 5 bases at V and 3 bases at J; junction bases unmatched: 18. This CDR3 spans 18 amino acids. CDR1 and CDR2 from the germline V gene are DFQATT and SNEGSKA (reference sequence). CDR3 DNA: TGCAGTGCTTTCCACCGCCGAGGAGCGGGGGGTTTGACAGATACGCAGTATTTT. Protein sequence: CSAFHRRGAGGLTDTQYF.

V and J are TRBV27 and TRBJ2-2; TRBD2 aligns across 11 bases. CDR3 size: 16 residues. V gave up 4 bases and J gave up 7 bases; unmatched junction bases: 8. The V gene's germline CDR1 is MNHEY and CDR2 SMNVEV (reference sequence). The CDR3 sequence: CASSWTTSGAGGELFF. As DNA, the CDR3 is TGTGCCAGCAGTTGGACGACTAGCGGGGCGGGCGGGGAGCTGTTTTTT.

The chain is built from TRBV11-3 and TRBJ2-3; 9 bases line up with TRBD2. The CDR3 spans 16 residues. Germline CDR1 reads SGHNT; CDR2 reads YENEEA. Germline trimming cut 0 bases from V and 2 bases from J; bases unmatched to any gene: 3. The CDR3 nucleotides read TGTGCCAGCAGCTTAGATGGCGGGGGGGACACAGATACGCAGTATTTT. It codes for CASSLDGGGDTDTQYF.